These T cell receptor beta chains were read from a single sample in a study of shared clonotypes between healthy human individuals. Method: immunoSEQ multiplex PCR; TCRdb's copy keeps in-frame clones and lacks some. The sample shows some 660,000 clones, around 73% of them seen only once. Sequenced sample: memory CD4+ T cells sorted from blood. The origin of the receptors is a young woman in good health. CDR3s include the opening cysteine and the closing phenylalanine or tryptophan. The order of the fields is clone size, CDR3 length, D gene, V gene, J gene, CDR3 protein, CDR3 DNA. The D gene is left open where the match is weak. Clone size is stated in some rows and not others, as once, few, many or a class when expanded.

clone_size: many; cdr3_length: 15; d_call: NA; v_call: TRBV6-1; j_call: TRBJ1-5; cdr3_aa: CASSEQGISNQPQHF; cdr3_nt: TGTGCCAGCAGCGAACAGGGTATAAGCAATCAGCCCCAGCATTTT
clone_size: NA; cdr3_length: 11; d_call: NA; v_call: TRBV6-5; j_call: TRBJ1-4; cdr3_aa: CASRAREKLFF; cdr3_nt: TGTGCCAGCAGGGCCCGTGAAAAACTGTTTTTT
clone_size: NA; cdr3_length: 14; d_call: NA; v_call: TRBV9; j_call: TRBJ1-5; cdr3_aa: CASSVEASNQPQHF; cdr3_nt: TGTGCCAGCAGCGTAGAGGCAAGCAATCAGCCCCAGCATTTT
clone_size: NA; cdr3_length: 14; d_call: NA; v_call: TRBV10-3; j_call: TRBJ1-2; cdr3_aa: CAISDPGTALGYTF; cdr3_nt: TGTGCCATCAGTGACCCAGGGACGGCGTTAGGCTACACCTTC
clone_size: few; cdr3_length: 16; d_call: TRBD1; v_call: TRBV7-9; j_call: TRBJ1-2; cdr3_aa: CASSFRDRGRESGYTF; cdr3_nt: TGTGCCAGCAGCTTTAGGGACAGGGGGCGCGAAAGTGGCTACACCTTC
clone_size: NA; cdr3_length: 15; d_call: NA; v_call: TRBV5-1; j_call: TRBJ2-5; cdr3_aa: CASSLNAGREETQYF; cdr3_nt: TGCGCCAGCAGCTTGAACGCAGGCAGAGAAGAGACCCAGTACTTC
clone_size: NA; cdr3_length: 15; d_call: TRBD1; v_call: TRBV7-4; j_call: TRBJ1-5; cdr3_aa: CASSWTGGCNQPQHF; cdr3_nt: TGTGCCAGCAGCTGGACAGGGGGATGTAATCAGCCCCAGCATTTT
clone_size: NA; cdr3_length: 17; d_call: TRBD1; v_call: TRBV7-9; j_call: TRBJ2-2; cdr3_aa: CASRPIPGQGNTGELFF; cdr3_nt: TGTGCCAGCAGACCCATTCCGGGACAGGGGAACACCGGGGAGCTGTTTTTT
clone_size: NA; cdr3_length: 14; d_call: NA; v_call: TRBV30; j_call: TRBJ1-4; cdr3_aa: CAWKGGLRDEKLFF; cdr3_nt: TGTGCCTGGAAAGGAGGATTAAGGGATGAAAAACTGTTTTTT
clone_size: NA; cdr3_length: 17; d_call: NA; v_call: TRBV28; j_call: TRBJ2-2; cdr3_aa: CASSFEIGLGATGELFF; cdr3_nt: TGTGCCAGCAGTTTCGAGATTGGGTTGGGCGCAACCGGGGAGCTGTTTTTT
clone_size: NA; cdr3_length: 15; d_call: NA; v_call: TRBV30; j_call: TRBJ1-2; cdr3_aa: CAGPLTAGLNYGYTF; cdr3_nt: TGTGCCGGGCCCTTGACGGCAGGACTAAACTATGGCTACACCTTC
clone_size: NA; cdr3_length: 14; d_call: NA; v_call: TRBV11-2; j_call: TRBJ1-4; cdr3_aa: CASRYHLRNEKLFF; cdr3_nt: TGTGCCAGCAGGTACCACCTGCGGAATGAAAAACTGTTTTTT
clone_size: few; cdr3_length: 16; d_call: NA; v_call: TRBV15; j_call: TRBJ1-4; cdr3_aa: CATSSNSGETNEKLFF; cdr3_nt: TGTGCCACCAGCAGTAACAGCGGGGAGACTAATGAAAAACTGTTTTTT
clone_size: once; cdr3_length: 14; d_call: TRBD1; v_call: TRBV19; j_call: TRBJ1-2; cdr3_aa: CASSPQQGRFGYTF; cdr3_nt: TGTGCCAGTAGCCCCCAACAGGGGAGGTTTGGCTACACCTTC
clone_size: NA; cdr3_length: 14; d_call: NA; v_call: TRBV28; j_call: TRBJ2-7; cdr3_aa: CASSFSATSYEQYF; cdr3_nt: TGTGCCAGCAGTTTTTCCGCGACCTCCTACGAGCAGTACTTC
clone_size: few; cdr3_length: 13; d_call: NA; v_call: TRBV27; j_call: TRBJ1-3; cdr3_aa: CASSLYRGNTIYF; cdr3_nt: TGTGCCAGCAGTTTATATCGGGGAAACACCATATATTTT
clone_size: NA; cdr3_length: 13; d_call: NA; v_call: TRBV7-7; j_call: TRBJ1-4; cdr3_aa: CASSRDSNEKLFF; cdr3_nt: TGTGCCAGCAGCAGGGACTCTAATGAAAAACTGTTTTTT
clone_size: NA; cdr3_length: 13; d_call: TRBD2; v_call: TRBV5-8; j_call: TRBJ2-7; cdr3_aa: CASSLGWEGEQYF; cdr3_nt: TGTGCCAGCAGCTTAGGGTGGGAGGGCGAGCAGTACTTC
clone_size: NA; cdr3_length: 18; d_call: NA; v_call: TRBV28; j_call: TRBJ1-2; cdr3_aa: CASRARAFEGGFRYGYTF; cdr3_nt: TGTGCCAGCAGAGCCCGGGCTTTCGAGGGGGGTTTCAGATATGGCTACACCTTC
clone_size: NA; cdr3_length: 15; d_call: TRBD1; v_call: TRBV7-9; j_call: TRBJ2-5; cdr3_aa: CASSANTGGGETQYF; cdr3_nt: TGTGCCAGCAGCGCTAACACAGGGGGCGGAGAGACCCAGTACTTC
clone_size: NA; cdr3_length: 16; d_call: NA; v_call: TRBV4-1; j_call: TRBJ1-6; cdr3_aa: CASSHGGRQNNSPLHF; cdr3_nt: TGCGCCAGCAGCCACGGCGGCAGGCAGAATAATTCACCCCTCCACTTT
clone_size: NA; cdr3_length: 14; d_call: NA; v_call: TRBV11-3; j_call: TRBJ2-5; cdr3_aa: CASSSSSSAETQYF; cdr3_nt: TGTGCCAGCAGCTCTTCTAGCAGTGCAGAGACCCAGTACTTC